A single sample is the source of the 3 T cell receptor beta chains below, sequenced in a study of blood T cells in healthy people across ages. The use of a sample-barcoded 5' primer and a J-beta primer mix characterized a second PCR of about 6 to 12 cycles. MiXCR, run by TCRdb on the 5' RACE reads, gives a single entry per CDR3 protein. The sample has about 800,000 distinct CDR3 sequences; roughly 25% are singletons. These data were also filed under a second study, of T cells of mothers and their children.

The sample comprised blood. Receptors originate from a boy aged 5 to 17 in good health.

The chain has TRBV29-1 and TRBJ2-7; D is ambiguous. The CDR3 is 11 amino acids. The V gene lost 5 bases and the J gene lost 3 bases, with 8 bases spanning the gap. Germline V gene data show CDR1 as SQVTM and CDR2 as ANQGSEA. DNA for the CDR3: TGCAGCGTTTTAACTGGCTACGAGCAGTACTTC. Its translation is CSVLTGYEQYF.

This rearrangement joins TRBV28 to TRBJ2-7; D unresolved. CDR3 length equals 13 residues. V was trimmed by 6 bases and J by 2 bases, leaving 11 bases between them. Germline V CDR1 and CDR2: MDHEN, SYDVKM. In DNA, the CDR3 is TGTGCCAGCAGGGACCCCTTCACCTACGAGCAGTACTTC. Translated: CASRDPFTYEQYF.

The CDR3 nucleotides read TGTGCCAGCAGCCAAGATCCGGGAGGGATATACAATGAGCAGTTCTTC. Translating it yields CASSQDPGGIYNEQFF. The V gene is TRBV3-1, the J gene TRBJ2-1; 8 nucleotides line up with TRBD2. There are 16 residues in the CDR3. The V gene end was trimmed by 0 bases and the J gene end by 4 bases; junction bases not matched to a gene: 5. Per the germline V gene, CDR1 is LGHDT and CDR2 is YNNKEL (reference sequence).